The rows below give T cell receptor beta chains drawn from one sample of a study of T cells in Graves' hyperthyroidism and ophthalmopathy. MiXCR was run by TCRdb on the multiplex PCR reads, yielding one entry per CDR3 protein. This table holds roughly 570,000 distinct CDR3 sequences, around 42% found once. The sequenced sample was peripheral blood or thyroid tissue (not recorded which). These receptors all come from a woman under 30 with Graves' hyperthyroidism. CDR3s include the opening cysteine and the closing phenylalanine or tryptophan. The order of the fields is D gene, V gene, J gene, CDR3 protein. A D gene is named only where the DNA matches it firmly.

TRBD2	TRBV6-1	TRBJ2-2	CASSQTSENTGELFF
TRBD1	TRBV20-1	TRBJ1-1	CSASDRDRGTAFF
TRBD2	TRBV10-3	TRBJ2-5	CAISGRLAGVGETQYF
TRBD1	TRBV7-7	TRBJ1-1	CASSPRQGADTEAFF
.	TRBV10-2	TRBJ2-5	CASSDQGSETQYF
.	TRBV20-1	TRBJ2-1	CSASPRADNEQFF
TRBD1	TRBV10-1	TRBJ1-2	CASIKAGTAYGYTF
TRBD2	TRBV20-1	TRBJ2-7	CSARVAGALEGEQYF
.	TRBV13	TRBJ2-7	CASSLEGPRTYEQYF
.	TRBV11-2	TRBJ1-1	CASSLGLADGAFF
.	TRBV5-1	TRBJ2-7	CASSSGTQRSEQYF
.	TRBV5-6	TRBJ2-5	CASSLVGGITGLQETQYF
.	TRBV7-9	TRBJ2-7	CASSPRVWGYEQYF
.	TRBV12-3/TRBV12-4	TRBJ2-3	CASSFGRFEDTQYF
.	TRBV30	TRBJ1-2	CAWSESGYGYTF
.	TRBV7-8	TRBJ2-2	CASSSAGAPTGELFF
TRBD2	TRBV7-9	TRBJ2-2	CASSYSGRLNGELFF
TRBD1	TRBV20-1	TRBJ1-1	CSARTGAKNTEAFF
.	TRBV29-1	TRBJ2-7	CSVGQGAGRRGEQYF
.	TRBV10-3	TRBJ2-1	CASIGTTRGNEQFF
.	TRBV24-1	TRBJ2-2	CATSDFTGELFF
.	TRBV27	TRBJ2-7	CASSSLEYGNSGEQYF
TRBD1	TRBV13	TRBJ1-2	CASTTRDSIHYGYTF
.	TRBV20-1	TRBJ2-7	CSAALSGYEQYF
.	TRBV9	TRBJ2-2	CASSVVWTAGELFF
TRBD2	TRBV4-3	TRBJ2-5	CASSQVLAGGGETQYF
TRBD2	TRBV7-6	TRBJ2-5	CASGLAPIGETQYF
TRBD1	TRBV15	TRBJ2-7	CATSSLTGGFEQYF
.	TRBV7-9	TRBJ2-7	CRRQYAYEQYF